This T cell receptor (beta chain) was sequenced for a study of blood T cells in healthy people across ages. This CDR3 has 15 amino acids. Germline V gene data show CDR1 as SGHTA and CDR2 as FQGTGA. Study findings and constraints: More naive CD4+ cells and higher diversity were found in long-lived than in aged donors. Strongly correlated with naive T cell percentage was TCR beta diversity.

Regarding this clonotype: Its antigen is still unknown.

A second PCR of 7 to 11 cycles used a sample-barcoded 5' primer and a J-beta primer mix. MiXCR, applied by TCRdb to the 5' RACE reads, yields one record per CDR3 protein. Among 710,000 or so distinct CDR3 sequences, 22% were seen once, and the ten largest hold roughly 22%. This chain joins TRBV7-3 and TRBJ2-7; tentative D call: TRBD2 (6 bases). The J call may be incorrect, as the DNA end agrees better with TRBJ2-1. This clonotype was obtained from a man between 65 and 85 years old in good health. Sequenced input: blood. The CDR3 nucleotides are TGTGCCAGCAGCCGCCGACTAGGATCTGGCGATGAGCAGTTCTTC. This encodes CASSRRLGSGDEQFF.